This T cell receptor beta chain appears in the sequencing data of a study of tumor-infiltrating lymphocytes in localized non-small cell lung cancer. Study overall: The cohort mixed smokers and never-smokers, several histologies, and some post-neoadjuvant-chemotherapy samples. Each patient gave resected tumor and non-adjacent uninvolved lung tissue.

This clone was picked up one time. Its antigen is unknown. Data came from immunoSEQ multiplex PCR; TCRdb stores just in-frame clones and leaves some out. The table has about 5,500 clones, approximately 85% seen once. Study-wide findings and caveats: TCRbeta sequencing showed higher T cell infiltration in tumors than uninvolved lung.

This CDR3 comprises 13 residues. From germline, CDR1 is SQVTM and CDR2 ANQGSEA. The receptor was isolated from a human donor with non-small cell lung cancer. The chain couples TRBV29-1 to TRBJ1-2; 10 positions match TRBD1. Sequenced material: lung tumor tissue. CDR3 sequence (DNA): TGCACCTCATGGGACAGGGGATCATATGGCTACACCTTC. It translates to CTSWDRGSYGYTF.